The 7 T cell receptor beta chains given below trace back to one sample, sequenced in a study of OX40 agonist ivuxolimab in advanced cancers. The method was immunoSEQ multiplex PCR; TCRdb's version includes in-frame clones alone and lacks a portion of them. In the table there are roughly 80,000 clones, around 93% of which are singletons. This specimen was CD4+ or CD8+ T cells sorted from blood, taken in a trial of the OX40 agonist ivuxolimab. These receptors all stem from an adult with an advanced solid tumor such as melanoma, head and neck, liver or kidney cancer.

This chain links TRBV11-3 with TRBJ2-6; D not certain. Germline assignment: CDR1 SGHNT and CDR2 YENEEA. The V end lost 0 bases, the J end lost 7 bases, and 10 bases lay between the germline ends. This CDR3 is built from 15 residues. The chain's CDR3 is CASSLDTTTANVLTF. CDR3 DNA sequence: TGTGCCAGCAGCTTAGATACTACGACAGCCAACGTCCTGACTTTC.

The CDR3 is CASSARTAGTDYGYTF. As DNA, the CDR3 is TGTGCCAGCAGTGCTCGAACGGCAGGGACTGACTATGGCTACACCTTC. The chain has TRBV6-1 and TRBJ1-2; tentatively, D is TRBD1 (5 bases). The CDR3 length is 16 residues. Germline V CDR1 and CDR2: MNHNS, SASEGT. With 4 bases removed from V and 3 bases from J, the gap between germline ends came to 18 bases.

This sequence joins TRBV6-5 and TRBJ1-3; D might be TRBD1 (5 bases). The CDR3 contains 13 residues. Germline lookup yields CDR1 MNHEY and CDR2 SVGAGI. Between the trimmed V and J ends, which lost 7 bases and 0 bases, there was a span of 7 bases. CDR3 in DNA: TGTGCCAGCACCAGGGCCTCTGGAAACACCATATATTTT. This translates into CASTRASGNTIYF.

The chain recombines TRBV11-1 with TRBJ1-1; TRBD1 matches at 8 bases. J gave up 2 bases and V 5 bases, and 7 bases lay outside the gene matches. Germline CDR1 reads SGHAT; CDR2 reads FQDESV (reference sequence). The length of the CDR3 is 15 residues. This CDR3 is CASSLGQGRNTEAFF. DNA for the CDR3: TGTGCCAGCAGCCTTGGACAGGGACGCAACACTGAAGCTTTCTTT.

The chain combines TRBV30 with TRBJ1-6; possibly TRBD1 for D (5 bases). V gave up 0 bases and J gave up 9 bases, with 12 bases separating them. CDR3 size: 14 residues. Per germline, CDR1 GTSNPN and CDR2 SVGIG (reference sequence). The DNA of the CDR3 is TGTGCCTGGAGTGTACGGGGCGGGAGTTCACCCCTCCACTTT. It is translated as CAWSVRGGSSPLHF.

V gene TRBV7-8 combines with J gene TRBJ1-1; 7 bases agree with TRBD1. From germline, CDR1 is SGHVS and CDR2 FQNEAQ. The J segment lost 8 bases and the V segment lost 4 bases, leaving 10 bases of the junction unmatched. This CDR3 is 14 amino acids long. The DNA of the CDR3 is TGTGCCAGCAGCTCGCGCAGGGGGGTGGAGGAAGCTTTCTTT. The encoded protein is CASSSRRGVEEAFF.

The chain carries TRBV7-9 and TRBJ1-2, with 10 bases identical to TRBD1. Germline CDR1 SEHNR, CDR2 FQNEAQ (reference sequence). V lost 4 bases and J lost 2; bases outside the gene matches: 4. This CDR3 has 15 amino acids. Written as DNA, the CDR3 is TGTGCCAGCAGCTCGTCGGACAGGGGGAACTATGGCTACACCTTC. Translated: CASSSSDRGNYGYTF. The full variable domain, in which reference TRBV7-9 and TRBJ1-2 provide the parts outside the CDR3, is DTGVSQNPRHKITKRGQNVTFRCDPISEHNRLYWYRQTLGQGPEFLTYFQNEAQLEKSRLLSDRFSAERPKGSFSTLEIQRTEQGDSAMYLCASSSSDRGNYGYTFGSGTRLTVV.